These 2 T cell receptor beta chains were all obtained from the same sample, sequenced in a study of OX40 agonist ivuxolimab in advanced cancers. Measured with immunoSEQ multiplex PCR; TCRdb has only the in-frame clones, and not every one. Of about 91,000 clones listed, more than 70% are singletons. The sample in question was CD4+ or CD8+ T cells sorted from blood, obtained in a trial of the OX40 agonist ivuxolimab. The origin of the receptors is an adult with an advanced solid tumor such as melanoma, head and neck, liver or kidney cancer.

J is TRBJ2-1 and V is TRBV6-4; TRBD2 matches at 7 bases. Germline CDR1 and CDR2: MRHNA and SNTAGT. The length of the CDR3 is 15 residues. After removal of 5 bases from V and 0 bases from J, the junction contained 4 bases not matched to a gene. The CDR3 nucleotides are TGTGCCAGCAGTATTGAGCGGGGCTCCTACAATGAGCAGTTCTTC. Its protein product is CASSIERGSYNEQFF.

V gene TRBV2 combines with J gene TRBJ2-3, with 7 bases that match TRBD1. The CDR3 spans 14 residues. From germline, CDR1 is SNHLY and CDR2 FYNNEI. V shed 7 bases and J 2 bases; nucleotides not matched to a gene: 6. Here the CDR3 DNA reads TGTGCCAGCAAGGGGACAGTTCCCACAGATACGCAGTATTTT. Translating gives CASKGTVPTDTQYF.